The 7 T cell receptor beta chains below all came from one sample that was sequenced in a study of blood T cell repertoires in COVID-19. Repertoires were generated with immunoSEQ multiplex PCR, while TCRdb's copy carries only in-frame clones and drops some. Of about 180,000 clones listed, over 75% are singletons. Sequenced material: peripheral blood. The receptors were gathered from a human donor with active or convalescent COVID-19. The donor label of this sample is uncertain.

The chain couples TRBV9 to TRBJ1-1; weak D call: TRBD1 (6 bases). Trimming stripped 0 bases from V and 11 bases from J, with 17 bases between. Germline CDR1 is SGDLS and CDR2 is YYNGEE. This CDR3 comprises 14 residues. The CDR3 spells CASSVVGDNLRAFF. DNA of the CDR3: TGTGCCAGCAGCGTAGTTGGGGACAACCTTCGGGCTTTCTTT.

The rearrangement links TRBV2 to TRBJ2-3; D is unresolved. Germline loops: CDR1 SNHLY, CDR2 FYNNEI. The CDR3 totals 13 residues. V was cut by 3 bases and J by 9 bases, with 13 bases left in between. Written as DNA, the CDR3 is TGTGCCAGCAGTGACGATTTACTCCCAACGCAGTATTTT. Translating it yields CASSDDLLPTQYF.

The V gene is TRBV6-5, the J gene TRBJ1-4; TRBD1 agrees at 8 bases. Germline loops: CDR1 MNHEY, CDR2 SVGAGI. Losses at the gene ends were 4 bases for V and 6 bases for J; bases not matched to a gene: 4. The CDR3 runs to 14 residues. As DNA, the CDR3 is TGTGCCAGCAGTTTCGGACAGGGTGATGAAAAACTGTTTTTT. Translating gives CASSFGQGDEKLFF.

The chain carries TRBV5-1 and TRBJ2-7; 15 bases map to TRBD2. CDR3 length: 18 residues. V lost 3 bases and J lost 0; bases outside the gene matches: 7. CDR1 and CDR2 from the germline V gene are SGHRS and YFSETQ. The CDR3 protein is CASSSTGTSGGLSYEQYF. The CDR3 DNA follows: TGCGCCAGCAGCTCGACCGGGACTAGCGGGGGGCTCTCCTACGAGCAGTACTTC.

The table lists this clone with a few counts. The gene calls are TRBV3-1 (or the pseudogene TRBV3-2) and TRBJ1-1; D is perhaps TRBD1 (5 bases). V lost 0 bases and J 10 bases, leaving 6 bases between the germline ends. This CDR3 has 11 residues. Per the germline V gene, CDR1 is LGHDT and CDR2 is YNNKEL (reference sequence). The CDR3 DNA follows: TGTGCCAGCAGCCAAGATAGGGGAGCTTTCTTT. This codes for CASSQDRGAFF.

The gene calls are TRBV10-3 and TRBJ1-5, with a possible D match to TRBD1 (6 bases). Trimming removed 10 bases at V and 5 bases at J, with 18 bases between. Germline V gives CDR1 ENHRY, CDR2 SYGVKD. This CDR3 has 14 amino acids. The CDR3 nucleotides are TGTGCCAGCAGGCCTGGAGGGGGGGATCAGCCCCAGCATTTT. It yields the protein CASRPGGGDQPQHF.

This chain connects TRBV6-6 to TRBJ2-1; TRBD2 matches at 7 bases. The V and J ends lost 4 bases and 6 bases, in that order; junction bases with no gene match: 3. Germline-derived CDR1 and CDR2 are MNHNY and SVGAGI (reference sequence). The CDR3 consists of 13 residues. CDR3 amino acids: CASSSVAGNEQFF. CDR3 coding DNA: TGTGCCAGCAGTTCGGTAGCGGGCAATGAGCAGTTCTTC.